This is a list of T cell receptor beta chains from one sample in a study of shared clonotypes between healthy human individuals. The assay was immunoSEQ multiplex PCR, and TCRdb's table has in-frame clones only and misses some. The data hold around 2.1 million clones, with 90% to 97% observed a single time. Sample: naive CD4+ T cells sorted from blood. The receptor source for this set is a man younger than 35 in good health. The CDR3 runs from the conserved cysteine through the conserved F or W. D genes are given only for firm matches. Only some rows state a clone size, as once, few, many or a class for expanded clones.

j_call d_call clone_size v_call cdr3_length cdr3_nt cdr3_aa
TRBJ1-1 . . TRBV5-1 15 TGCGCCAGCAGCCCTTCGGGGGTCGCAGGGAAACAAGCTTTCTTT CASSPSGVAGKQAFF
TRBJ1-1 . . TRBV20-1 11 TGCAGTGCCCTTAGGGACACTGAAGCTTTCTTT CSALRDTEAFF
TRBJ2-2 . once TRBV5-1 14 TGCGCCAGCAGCTTGAGACCTAACACCGGGGAGCTGTTTTTT CASSLRPNTGELFF
TRBJ2-6 TRBD1 . TRBV10-3 18 TGTGCCATCAGCCCGACAGGGACAGGGGGCTCTGGGGCCAACGTCCTGACTTTC CAISPTGTGGSGANVLTF
TRBJ2-3 TRBD1 . TRBV6-1 16 TGTGCCAGCAGTGCCGGACCGGGACAGGGCACAGATACGCAGTATTTT CASSAGPGQGTDTQYF
TRBJ2-5 . . TRBV7-2 16 TGTGCCAGCAGCTTAGACCCGGGACTTAGAGGAGAGACCCAGTACTTC CASSLDPGLRGETQYF
TRBJ2-3 TRBD2 . TRBV10-1 15 TGCGCCAGCAGTGTAAGCGGGGGGTCCACAGATACGCAGTATTTT CASSVSGGSTDTQYF
TRBJ2-2 TRBD2 . TRBV13 15 TGTGCCAGCAGCCCGGGACTAGCGCACACCGGGGAGCTGTTTTTT CASSPGLAHTGELFF
TRBJ1-2 TRBD1 . TRBV6-6 14 TGTGCCAGCAGTACTGGACAGGTCCCCTATGGCTACACCTTC CASSTGQVPYGYTF
TRBJ2-3 . few TRBV5-6 11 TGTGCCAGCAGCTTGGTTGATACGCAGTATTTT CASSLVDTQYF
TRBJ1-3 . . TRBV5-1 16 TGCGCCAGCAGCTTGGGTGGGGCAAGCTCTGGAAACACCATATATTTT CASSLGGASSGNTIYF
TRBJ1-1 . . TRBV6-5 15 TGTGCCAGCAGCCGTGTGTCAACGGCGGACACTGAAGCTTTCTTT CASSRVSTADTEAFF
TRBJ1-2 TRBD1 . TRBV5-1 16 TGCGCCAGCAGCTTGGCGATATCCAGCCAGGGGGATGGCTACACCTTC CASSLAISSQGDGYTF
TRBJ1-4 TRBD1 . TRBV2 15 TGTGCCAGCAGTGCAGTAGGAGACAGGGCTAAAAAACTGTTTTTT CASSAVGDRAKKLFF
TRBJ2-7 TRBD2 . TRBV5-1 14 TGCGCCAGCAGCGGGTCGGGACTAGCTTACGAGCAGTACTTC CASSGSGLAYEQYF
TRBJ2-3 TRBD2 . TRBV30 18 TGTGCCTGGAGTGTACTTCTAGCGGGGGGATCACGCACAGATACGCAGTATTTT CAWSVLLAGGSRTDTQYF
TRBJ2-1 . . TRBV7-2 16 TGTGCCAGCAGCAGCCGGACTACCCGCCCATACAATGAGCAGTTCTTC CASSSRTTRPYNEQFF
TRBJ2-7 TRBD1 . TRBV6-6 14 TGTGCCAGCACCTACCGACAGGGAGTAGAAGAGCAGTACTTC CASTYRQGVEEQYF
TRBJ2-2 TRBD1 once TRBV10-3 14 TGTGCCATCCGGACAGGGACGAACACCGGGGAGCTGTTTTTT CAIRTGTNTGELFF
TRBJ1-4 . . TRBV28 15 TGTGCCAGCAGTTCACGGACCCCAGTGCTAACGAAACTGTTTTTT CASSSRTPVLTKLFF
TRBJ2-3 . . TRBV9 16 TGTGCCAGCAGCCCCCGACCGCGCGGGCCTTTGAATACGCAGTATTTT CASSPRPRGPLNTQYF
TRBJ2-5 . once TRBV29-1 11 TGCAGCGTTGAAGATATGGAGACCCAGTACTTC CSVEDMETQYF
TRBJ1-5 . . TRBV7-9 18 TGTGCCAGCAGCTTAGGCACGGGTATCGATGTCAGCAATCAGCCCCAGCATTTT CASSLGTGIDVSNQPQHF
TRBJ1-1 . . TRBV12-5 15 TGTGCTAGTGGTCCACCCCCAGTTGTAGGCGCTGAAGCTTTCTTT CASGPPPVVGAEAFF
TRBJ1-2 . once TRBV6-1 15 TGTGCCTCCCAAAGGGCAGGGGTCGGAAACTATGGCTACACCTTC CASQRAGVGNYGYTF
TRBJ2-3 TRBD1 . TRBV6-1 15 TGTGCCAGCAGCGGACAGGGGGCCGGGACAGATACGCAGTATTTT CASSGQGAGTDTQYF
TRBJ2-4 . . TRBV6-6 14 TGTGCCAGCCTCACCGGGGATTCGAAAAACATTCAGTACTTC CASLTGDSKNIQYF
TRBJ1-3 . . TRBV7-9 15 TGTGCCAGCAGCTCGAAGGGGAATGGTGGAAACACCATATATTTT CASSSKGNGGNTIYF
TRBJ2-7 TRBD2 . TRBV4-3 16 TGCGCCAGCAGCCAAGAAGTGAGCGGGGCGACCGGCGAGCAGTACTTC CASSQEVSGATGEQYF
TRBJ2-7 . . TRBV7-6 12 TGTGCCAGCAGCTTAAAAGGGAACGAGCAGTACTTC CASSLKGNEQYF
TRBJ2-7 . . TRBV6-6 13 TGTGCCAGCAGTTACCTGGGGGCCTACGAGCAGTACTTC CASSYLGAYEQYF
TRBJ2-6 TRBD1 . TRBV15 19 TGTGCCACCAGCAGAGATAAGGGACAGGGCAAGTTTGGGGCCAACGTCCTGACTTTC CATSRDKGQGKFGANVLTF
TRBJ2-5 TRBD2 . TRBV6-5 14 TGTGCCAGCAGTCGAAGCGGGGGGTATGAGACCCAGTACTTC CASSRSGGYETQYF
TRBJ2-5 TRBD2 . TRBV5-1 14 TGCGCCAGCAGCCGGGGACTAGAACAAGAGACCCAGTACTTC CASSRGLEQETQYF
TRBJ2-7 . . TRBV6-5 15 TGTGCCAGCAGTTACTTGCCTGGCGAGAGTTACGAGCAGTACTTC CASSYLPGESYEQYF
TRBJ1-5 . . TRBV5-1 14 TGCGCCAGCAGCTTGTCGGGGTTCAATCAGCCCCAGCATTTT CASSLSGFNQPQHF
TRBJ2-6 . . TRBV19 15 TGTGCCAGTAGTCCCGGGGGGCCTGGGGCCAACGTCCTGACTTTC CASSPGGPGANVLTF
TRBJ1-6 TRBD1 . TRBV5-6 16 TGTGCCAGCAGCTACGACAGGGGTACGACATATTCACCCCTCCACTTT CASSYDRGTTYSPLHF
TRBJ2-2 TRBD2 . TRBV4-1 18 TGCGCCAGCAGCCTAAGACGTGGCGGGAGGGTTGACACCGGGGAGCTGTTTTTT CASSLRRGGRVDTGELFF
TRBJ1-2 . . TRBV10-3 17 TGTGCCATCAGTGAGTCGTTGTCAATGGTGATTAAGGGTGGCTACACCTTC CAISESLSMVIKGGYTF
TRBJ1-5 . . TRBV10-3 13 TGTGCCATCAGTGAGTCTAGTGGTCAGCCCCAGCATTTT CAISESSGQPQHF